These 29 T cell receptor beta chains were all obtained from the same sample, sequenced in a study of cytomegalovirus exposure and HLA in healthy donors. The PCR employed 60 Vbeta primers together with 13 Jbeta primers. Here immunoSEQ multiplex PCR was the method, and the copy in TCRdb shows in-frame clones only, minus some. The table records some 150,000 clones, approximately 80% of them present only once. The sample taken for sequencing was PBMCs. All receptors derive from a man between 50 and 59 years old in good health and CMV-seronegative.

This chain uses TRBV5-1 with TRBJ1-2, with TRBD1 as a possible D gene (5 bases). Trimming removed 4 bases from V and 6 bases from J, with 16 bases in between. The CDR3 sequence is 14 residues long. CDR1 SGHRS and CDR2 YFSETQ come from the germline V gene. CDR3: CASSVSGTPNGYTF. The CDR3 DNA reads TGCGCCAGCAGCGTATCCGGGACTCCCAATGGCTACACCTTC.

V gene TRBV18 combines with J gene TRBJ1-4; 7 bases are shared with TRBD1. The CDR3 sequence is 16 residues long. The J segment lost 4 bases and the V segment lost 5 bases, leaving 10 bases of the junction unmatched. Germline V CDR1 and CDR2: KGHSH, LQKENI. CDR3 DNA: TGTGCCAGCTCATCCGAAGGAAGGGACAGTAATGAAAAACTGTTTTTT. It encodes CASSSEGRDSNEKLFF.

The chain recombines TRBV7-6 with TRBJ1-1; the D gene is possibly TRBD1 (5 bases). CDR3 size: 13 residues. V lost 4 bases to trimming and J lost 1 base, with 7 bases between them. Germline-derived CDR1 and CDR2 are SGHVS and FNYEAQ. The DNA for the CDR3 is TGTGCCAGCAGCTATACAGGGAACACTGAAGCTTTCTTT. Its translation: CASSYTGNTEAFF.

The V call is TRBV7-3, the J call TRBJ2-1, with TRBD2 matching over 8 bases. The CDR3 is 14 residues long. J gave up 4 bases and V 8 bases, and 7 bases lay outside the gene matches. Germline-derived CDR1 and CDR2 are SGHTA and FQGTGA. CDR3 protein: CASGPGGGYNEQFF. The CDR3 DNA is TGTGCCAGCGGACCTGGCGGGGGGTACAATGAGCAGTTCTTC.

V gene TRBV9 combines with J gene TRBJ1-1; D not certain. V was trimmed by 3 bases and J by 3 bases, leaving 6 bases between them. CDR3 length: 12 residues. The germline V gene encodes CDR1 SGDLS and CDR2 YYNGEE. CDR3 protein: CASSALHTEAFF. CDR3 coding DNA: TGTGCCAGCAGCGCCCTCCACACTGAAGCTTTCTTT. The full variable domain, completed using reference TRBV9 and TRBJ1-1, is DSGVTQTPKHLITATGQRVTLRCSPRSGDLSVYWYQQSLDQGLQFLIQYYNGEERAKGNILERFSAQQFPDLHSELNLSSLELGDSALYFCASSALHTEAFFGQGTRLTVV.

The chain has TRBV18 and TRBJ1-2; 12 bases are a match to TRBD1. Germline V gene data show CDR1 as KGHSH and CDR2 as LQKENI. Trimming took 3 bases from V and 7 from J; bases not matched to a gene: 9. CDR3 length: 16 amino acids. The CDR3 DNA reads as TGTGCCAGCTCACCTAGGGACAGGGGGCTGGGAGGTGGCTACACCTTC. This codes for CASSPRDRGLGGGYTF.

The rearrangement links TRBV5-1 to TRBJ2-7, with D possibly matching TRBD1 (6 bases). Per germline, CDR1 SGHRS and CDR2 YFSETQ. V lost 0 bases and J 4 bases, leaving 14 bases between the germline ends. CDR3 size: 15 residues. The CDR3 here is CASSLGQAGVYEQYF. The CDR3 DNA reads TGCGCCAGCAGCTTGGGCCAGGCAGGGGTGTACGAGCAGTACTTC.

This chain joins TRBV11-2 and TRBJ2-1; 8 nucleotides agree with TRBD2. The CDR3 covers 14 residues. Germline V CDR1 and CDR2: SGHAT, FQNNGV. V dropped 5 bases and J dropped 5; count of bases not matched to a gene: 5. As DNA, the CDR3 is TGTGCCAGCAGCGGGGGACTAGAGGACAATGAGCAGTTCTTC. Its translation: CASSGGLEDNEQFF. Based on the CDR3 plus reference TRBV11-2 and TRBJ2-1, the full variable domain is EAGVAQSPRYKIIEKRQSVAFWCNPISGHATLYWYQQILGQGPKLLIQFQNNGVVDDSQLPKDRFSAERLKGVDSTLKIQPAKLEDSAVYLCASSGGLEDNEQFFGPGTRLTVL.

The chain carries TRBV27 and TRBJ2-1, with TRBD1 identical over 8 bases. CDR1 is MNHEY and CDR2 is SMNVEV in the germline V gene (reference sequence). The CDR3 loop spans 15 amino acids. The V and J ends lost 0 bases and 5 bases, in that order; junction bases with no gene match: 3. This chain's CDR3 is CASSLSGTGNNEQFF. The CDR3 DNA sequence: TGTGCCAGCAGTTTATCCGGGACAGGCAACAATGAGCAGTTCTTC.

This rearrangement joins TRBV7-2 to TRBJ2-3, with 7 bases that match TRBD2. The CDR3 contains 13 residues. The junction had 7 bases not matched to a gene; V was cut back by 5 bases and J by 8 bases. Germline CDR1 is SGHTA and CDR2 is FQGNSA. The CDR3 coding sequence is TGTGCCAGCAGCATGAGGACGGGGGGTACGCAGTATTTT. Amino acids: CASSMRTGGTQYF.

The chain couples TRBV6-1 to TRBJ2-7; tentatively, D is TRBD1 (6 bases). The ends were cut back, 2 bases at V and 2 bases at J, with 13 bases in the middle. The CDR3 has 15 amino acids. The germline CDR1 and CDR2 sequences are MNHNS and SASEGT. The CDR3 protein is CASSERGGIPYEQYF. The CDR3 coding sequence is TGTGCCAGCAGTGAAAGAGGGGGTATTCCCTACGAGCAGTACTTC.

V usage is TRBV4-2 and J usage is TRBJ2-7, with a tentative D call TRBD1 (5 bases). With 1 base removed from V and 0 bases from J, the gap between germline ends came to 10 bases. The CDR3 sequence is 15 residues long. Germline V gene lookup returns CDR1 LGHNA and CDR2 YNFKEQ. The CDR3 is CASSQGTDSSYEQYF. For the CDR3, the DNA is TGTGCCAGCAGCCAAGGAACAGACAGCTCCTACGAGCAGTACTTC.

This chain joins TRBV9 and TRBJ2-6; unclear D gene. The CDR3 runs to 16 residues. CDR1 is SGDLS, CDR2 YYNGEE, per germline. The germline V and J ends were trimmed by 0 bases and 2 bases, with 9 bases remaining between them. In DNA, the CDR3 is TGTGCCAGCAGCGTAGCGATCCAGGCTGGGGCCAACGTCCTGACTTTC. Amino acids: CASSVAIQAGANVLTF. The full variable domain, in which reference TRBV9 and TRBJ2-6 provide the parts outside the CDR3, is DSGVTQTPKHLITATGQRVTLRCSPRSGDLSVYWYQQSLDQGLQFLIQYYNGEERAKGNILERFSAQQFPDLHSELNLSSLELGDSALYFCASSVAIQAGANVLTFGAGSRLTVL.

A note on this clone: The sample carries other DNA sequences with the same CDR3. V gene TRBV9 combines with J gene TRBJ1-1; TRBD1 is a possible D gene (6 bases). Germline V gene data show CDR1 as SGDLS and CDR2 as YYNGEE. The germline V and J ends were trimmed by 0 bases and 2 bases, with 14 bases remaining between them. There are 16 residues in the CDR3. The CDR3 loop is CASSVEWDTHNTEAFF. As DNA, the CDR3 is TGTGCCAGCAGCGTAGAATGGGACACGCATAACACTGAAGCTTTCTTT.

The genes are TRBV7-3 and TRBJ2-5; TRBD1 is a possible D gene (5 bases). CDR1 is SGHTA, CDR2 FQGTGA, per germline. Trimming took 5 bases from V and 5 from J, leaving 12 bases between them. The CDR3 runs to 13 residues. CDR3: CASSPQGPETQYF. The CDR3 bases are TGTGCCAGCAGCCCCCAGGGCCCGGAGACCCAGTACTTC.

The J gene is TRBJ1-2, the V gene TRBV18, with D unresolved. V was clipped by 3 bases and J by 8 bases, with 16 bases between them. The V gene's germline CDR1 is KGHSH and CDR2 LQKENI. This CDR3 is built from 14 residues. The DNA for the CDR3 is TGTGCCAGCTCACCTGGTACGGCCACTAACGGCTACACCTTC. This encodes CASSPGTATNGYTF.

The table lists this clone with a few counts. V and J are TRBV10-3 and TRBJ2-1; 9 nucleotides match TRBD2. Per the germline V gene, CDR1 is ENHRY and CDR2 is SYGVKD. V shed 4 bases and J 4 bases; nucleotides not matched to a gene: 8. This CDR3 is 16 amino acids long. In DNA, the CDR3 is TGTGCCATCAGTGCGGGTAGCGGGAGTCGGTACAATGAGCAGTTCTTC. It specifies CAISAGSGSRYNEQFF.

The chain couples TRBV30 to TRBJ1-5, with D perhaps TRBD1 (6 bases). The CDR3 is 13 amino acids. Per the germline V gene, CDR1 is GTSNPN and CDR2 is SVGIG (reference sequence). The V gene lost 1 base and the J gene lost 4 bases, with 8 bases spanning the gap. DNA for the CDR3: TGTGCCTGGAGTGGGACAGTTAATCAGCCCCAGCATTTT. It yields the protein CAWSGTVNQPQHF.

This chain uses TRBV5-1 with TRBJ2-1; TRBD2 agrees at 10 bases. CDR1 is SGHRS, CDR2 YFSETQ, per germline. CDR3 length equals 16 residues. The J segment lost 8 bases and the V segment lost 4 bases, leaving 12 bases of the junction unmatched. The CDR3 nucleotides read TGCGCCAGCAGCCCGTCCTCTAGCGGGAGTTGGGATGAGCAGTTCTTC. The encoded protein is CASSPSSSGSWDEQFF.

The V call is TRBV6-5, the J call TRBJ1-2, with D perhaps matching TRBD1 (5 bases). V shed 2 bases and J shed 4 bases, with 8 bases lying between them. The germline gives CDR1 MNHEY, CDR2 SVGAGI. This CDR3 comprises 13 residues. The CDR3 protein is CASSYRGTYGYTF. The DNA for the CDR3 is TGTGCCAGCAGTTACCGGGGGACCTATGGCTACACCTTC.

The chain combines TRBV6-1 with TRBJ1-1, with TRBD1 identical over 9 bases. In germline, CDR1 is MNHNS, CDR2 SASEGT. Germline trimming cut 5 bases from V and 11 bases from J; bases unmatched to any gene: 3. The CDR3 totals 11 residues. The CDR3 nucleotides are TGTGCCAGCAGTCATGACAGGGGGGCTTTCTTT. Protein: CASSHDRGAFF.

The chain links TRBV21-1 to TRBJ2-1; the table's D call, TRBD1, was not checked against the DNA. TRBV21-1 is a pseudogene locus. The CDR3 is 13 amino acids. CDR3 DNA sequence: TGTGCCAGCAGCAAAGCGACAGTGCAGGAGCAGTTCTTC. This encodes CASSKATVQEQFF.

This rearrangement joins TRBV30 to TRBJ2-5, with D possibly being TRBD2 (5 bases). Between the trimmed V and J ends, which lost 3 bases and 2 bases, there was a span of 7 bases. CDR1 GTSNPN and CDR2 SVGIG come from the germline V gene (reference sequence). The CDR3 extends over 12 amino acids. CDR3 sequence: CAWSGNQETQYF. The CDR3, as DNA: TGTGCCTGGAGCGGGAATCAAGAGACCCAGTACTTC.

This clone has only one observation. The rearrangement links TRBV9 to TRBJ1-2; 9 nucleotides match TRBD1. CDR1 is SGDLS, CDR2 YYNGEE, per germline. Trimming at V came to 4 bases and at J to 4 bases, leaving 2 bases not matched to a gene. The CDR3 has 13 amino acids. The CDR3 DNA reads TGTGCCAGCAGCCAGACAGGGGGCTATGGCTACACCTTC. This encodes CASSQTGGYGYTF.

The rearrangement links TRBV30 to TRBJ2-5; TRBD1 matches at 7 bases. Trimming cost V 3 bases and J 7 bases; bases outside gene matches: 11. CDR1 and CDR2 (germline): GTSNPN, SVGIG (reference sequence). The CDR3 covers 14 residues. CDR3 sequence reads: CAWSRGTEAGTQYF. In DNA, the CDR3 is TGTGCCTGGAGCCGTGGGACAGAAGCCGGGACCCAGTACTTC.

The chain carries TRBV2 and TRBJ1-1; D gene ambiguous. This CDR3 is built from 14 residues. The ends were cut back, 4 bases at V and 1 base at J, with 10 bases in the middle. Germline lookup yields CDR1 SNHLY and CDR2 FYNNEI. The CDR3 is CASSGEAANTEAFF. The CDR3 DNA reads TGTGCCAGCAGTGGGGAGGCCGCGAACACTGAAGCTTTCTTT.

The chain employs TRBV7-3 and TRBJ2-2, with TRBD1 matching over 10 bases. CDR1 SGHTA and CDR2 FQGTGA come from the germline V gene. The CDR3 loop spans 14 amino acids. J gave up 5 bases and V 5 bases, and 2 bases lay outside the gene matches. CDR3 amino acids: CASSPGQGTGELFF. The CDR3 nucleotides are TGTGCCAGCAGCCCGGGACAGGGGACCGGGGAGCTGTTTTTT.

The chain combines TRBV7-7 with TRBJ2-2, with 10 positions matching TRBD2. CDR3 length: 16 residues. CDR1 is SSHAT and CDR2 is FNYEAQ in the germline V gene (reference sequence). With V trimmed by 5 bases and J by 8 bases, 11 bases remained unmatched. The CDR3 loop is CASSPSGGSPGGELFF. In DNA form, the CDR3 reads TGTGCCAGCAGCCCTAGCGGGGGTTCCCCTGGGGGGGAGCTGTTTTTT.

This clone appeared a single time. The CDR3 DNA reads TGTGCCAGCAGTTTATCTGTACAGGGGGGGGGCTACACCTTC. This translates into CASSLSVQGGGYTF. The chain links TRBV27 to TRBJ1-2, with 8 nucleotides matching TRBD1. Germline loops: CDR1 MNHEY, CDR2 SMNVEV (reference sequence). The CDR3 totals 14 residues. The junction had 5 bases not matched to a gene; V was cut back by 0 bases and J by 8 bases.